A single sample is the source of the 29 T cell receptor beta chains below, sequenced in a study of cytomegalovirus exposure and HLA in healthy donors. PCR involved 60 Vbeta and 13 Jbeta primers. TCRdb's copy holds only in-frame clones and misses some; the assay was immunoSEQ multiplex PCR. The sample holds some 120,000 clones, about 80% seen once. Sequenced: PBMCs. The receptors derive from a man aged 18-30 years in good health and CMV-seronegative.

V gene TRBV9 combines with J gene TRBJ2-3, with 11 positions matching TRBD2. The V segment lost 3 bases and the J segment 1 base; nucleotides outside the gene matches: 10. The CDR3 extends over 18 amino acids. The V gene's germline CDR1 is SGDLS and CDR2 YYNGEE. Written as DNA, the CDR3 is TGTGCCAGCAGCGGTCTGAGGACTAGCGGGCTAGGCACAGATACGCAGTATTTT. Amino acids: CASSGLRTSGLGTDTQYF.

Comments on this clone: One end of the junction varies from germline; a read error may be responsible. Other DNA sequences in the same sample also yield this CDR3. V gene TRBV30 combines with J gene TRBJ1-5, with D unclear. This CDR3 contains 14 residues. Per germline, CDR1 GTSNPN and CDR2 SVGIG (reference sequence). This CDR3 is CAWSVSTVSQPQHF. Written as DNA, the CDR3 is TGCGCCTGGAGTGTAAGTACAGTGAGTCAGCCCCAGCATTTT.

This chain joins TRBV2 and TRBJ2-3; TRBD2 matches 9 bases. The CDR3 spans 16 residues. Trimming removed 0 bases from V and 4 bases from J; junction bases left unmatched: 5. Germline CDR1 and CDR2: SNHLY and FYNNEI. For the CDR3, the DNA is TGTGCCAGCAGTGAAGCGCCGGGACTAGCATCAGATACGCAGTATTTT. It is translated as CASSEAPGLASDTQYF.

To note about this clone: One end of the junction is discordant with germline, which a read error may explain. The genes are TRBV7-9 and TRBJ2-7; D possibly corresponds to TRBD1 (7 bases). The CDR3 sequence is 13 residues long. Germline loops: CDR1 SEHNR, CDR2 FQNEAQ (reference sequence). CDR3 sequence (DNA): TGTTCCAGCAGCGGGCCTACAGGGGACGAGCAGTACTTC. Translating gives CSSSGPTGDEQYF.

The chain couples TRBV11-2 to TRBJ2-5; 9 nucleotides align to TRBD1. This CDR3 region has 16 residues. Germline V gene sequence: CDR1 SGHAT, CDR2 FQNNGV. The junction had 11 bases not matched to a gene; V was cut back by 4 bases and J by 5 bases. The CDR3 loop reads CASSSDSQGAKETQYF. CDR3 sequence (DNA): TGTGCCAGCAGCTCCGACTCACAGGGGGCAAAGGAGACCCAGTACTTC.

This chain connects TRBV7-8 to TRBJ2-7; 8 bases fit TRBD1. V lost 1 base and J lost 0; bases outside the gene matches: 5. Germline CDR1 and CDR2: SGHVS and FQNEAQ. This CDR3 is built from 16 residues. The CDR3 DNA sequence: TGTGCCAGCAGCTTAGGCGGACAGGGTACCTCCTACGAGCAGTACGTC. Amino acids: CASSLGGQGTSYEQYV.

In its sample, this clone was seen a few times. The chain joins TRBV6-5 to TRBJ2-1, with 12 bases identical to TRBD1. The CDR3 covers 12 residues. Germline CDR1 MNHEY, CDR2 SVGAGI. J was trimmed by 8 bases and V by 8 bases; bases with no gene match: 1. In nucleotides, the CDR3 is TGTGCCAGCGGGGACAGGGGGCATGAGCAGTTCTTC. This encodes CASGDRGHEQFF.

This clone was detected only once. This chain links TRBV28 with TRBJ1-2; TRBD1 agrees at 10 bases. This CDR3 contains 16 residues. Germline CDR1 MDHEN, CDR2 SYDVKM. V lost 5 bases, J lost 3 bases, and 9 bases stayed unmatched. CDR3 in DNA: TGTGCCAGCAGTATTGGACAGGGGGTCGGGGACTATGGCTACACCTTC. Encoded protein: CASSIGQGVGDYGYTF.

The chain has TRBV6-6 and TRBJ2-7; 9 bases are shared with TRBD1. This CDR3 spans 13 amino acids. The junction had 7 bases not matched to a gene; V was cut back by 5 bases and J by 8 bases. The V gene's germline CDR1 is MNHNY and CDR2 SVGAGI (reference sequence). The CDR3 bases are TGTGCCAGCAGTGGACAGGGGTTATCGAAGCAGTACTTC. This gives the protein CASSGQGLSKQYF.

This chain links TRBV28 with TRBJ2-1, with 14 bases fitting TRBD2. Germline V gene lookup returns CDR1 MDHEN and CDR2 SYDVKM. CDR3 size: 17 residues. V gave up 7 bases and J gave up 7 bases; unmatched junction bases: 12. The DNA for the CDR3 is TGTGCCAGCATTCCAGACTTGGGGACTAGCGGGAGTAATGAGCAGTTCTTC. Amino acid sequence: CASIPDLGTSGSNEQFF.

V usage is TRBV18 and J usage is TRBJ2-1; 14 bases are shared with TRBD2. The CDR3 runs to 16 residues. The germline CDR1 and CDR2 sequences are KGHSH and LQKENI. V shed 0 bases and J 7 bases; nucleotides not matched to a gene: 2. CDR3 in DNA: TGTGCCAGCTCACCACCGGGACTAGCGGGAGCGAATGAGCAGTTCTTC. Amino acids: CASSPPGLAGANEQFF.

This rearrangement joins TRBV5-6 to TRBJ1-5, with D possibly being TRBD1 (5 bases). V lost 3 bases, J lost 4 bases, and 14 bases lay in between. Germline CDR1 and CDR2: SGHDT and YYEEEE. The CDR3 sequence is 15 residues long. The CDR3 DNA sequence: TGTGCCAGCAGCTATAGGGCAGGGCCAAATCAGCCCCAGCATTTT. It is translated as CASSYRAGPNQPQHF.

The chain carries TRBV28 and TRBJ2-7, with TRBD2 matching 9 bases. Germline V gene lookup returns CDR1 MDHEN and CDR2 SYDVKM. The trim removed 6 bases at V and 2 bases at J, leaving 8 bases unmatched. The CDR3 has 15 residues. CDR3: CASSSRSGGAYEQYF. The CDR3 DNA follows: TGTGCCAGCAGCTCTCGTAGCGGGGGAGCCTACGAGCAGTACTTC.

The CDR3 bases are TGTGCCATCAGTGAGTCAGAGGGAAGAGGGAGCAATCAGCCCCAGCATTTT. This translates into CAISESEGRGSNQPQHF. The rearrangement links TRBV10-3 to TRBJ1-5; D unclear. Trimming left V 0 bases short and J 1 base short, with 13 bases between. The CDR3 is made up of 17 amino acids. From germline, CDR1 is ENHRY and CDR2 SYGVKD.

The chain recombines TRBV18 with TRBJ2-3; TRBD2 is a possible D gene (7 bases). V lost 1 base, J lost 2 bases, and 13 bases lay in between. The germline gives CDR1 KGHSH, CDR2 LQKENI. The CDR3 is 16 amino acids. The CDR3 region is CASSPRGGRPTDTQYF. For the CDR3, the DNA is TGTGCCAGCTCACCACGGGGGGGGCGACCCACAGATACGCAGTATTTT. Full variable domain (rest looked up from reference TRBV18 and TRBJ2-3): NAGVMQNPRHLVRRRGQEARLRCSPMKGHSHVYWYRQLPEEGLKFMVYLQKENIIDESGMPKERFSAEFPKEGPSILRIQQVVRGDSAAYFCASSPRGGRPTDTQYFGPGTRLTVL.

This clone was recorded a few times. The chain employs TRBV28 and TRBJ1-5; D uncertain. Germline CDR1 MDHEN, CDR2 SYDVKM. V was clipped by 4 bases and J by 5 bases, with 6 bases between them. The CDR3 covers 12 residues. The CDR3 DNA reads as TGTGCCAGCAGTTCGAGGGATCAGCCCCAGCATTTT. Protein product: CASSSRDQPQHF.

The chain joins TRBV9 to TRBJ2-1; 8 bases match TRBD1. Per the germline V gene, CDR1 is SGDLS and CDR2 is YYNGEE. Trimming removed 2 bases from V and 7 bases from J; junction bases left unmatched: 5. This CDR3 comprises 14 residues. CDR3 amino acids: CASSVGTGVNEQFF. The CDR3 DNA reads as TGTGCCAGCAGCGTCGGGACAGGTGTAAATGAGCAGTTCTTC.

This clone was counted only a few times. The chain recombines TRBV12-2 with TRBJ2-7; TRBD2, the table's D call, was not compared with the DNA. TRBV12-2 counts as a pseudogene. The CDR3 is made up of 17 amino acids. The CDR3 region has the DNA TGTGCAAGTCGCTTAGGATGGCTAGCGGGACTCTCCTACGAGCAGTACTTC. It specifies CASRLGWLAGLSYEQYF.

This chain uses TRBV19 with TRBJ1-2; TRBD1 matches at 9 bases. The CDR3 is 15 amino acids. Germline trimming cut 5 bases from V and 7 bases from J; bases unmatched to any gene: 11. The germline CDR1 and CDR2 sequences are LNHDA and SQIVND (reference sequence). DNA of the CDR3: TGTGCCAGTAGTGAAACCGGGACAGGGATCCGTGGCTACACCTTC. Residues: CASSETGTGIRGYTF.

The V gene is TRBV25-1, the J gene TRBJ2-7; D is possibly TRBD2 (6 bases). In germline, CDR1 is MGHDK, CDR2 SYGVNS. Trimming removed 0 bases at V and 3 bases at J, with 9 bases between. The CDR3 is 14 residues long. CDR3 residues: CASSEYGSIYEQYF. The CDR3 DNA reads as TGTGCCAGCAGTGAATACGGGAGTATCTACGAGCAGTACTTC.

V is TRBV28 and J is TRBJ1-1, with TRBD1 as a possible D gene (6 bases). Germline CDR1 reads MDHEN; CDR2 reads SYDVKM. Deletions cut 6 bases from V and 2 bases from J, with 7 bases between. This CDR3 is built from 12 residues. CDR3 sequence: CASRQGNTEAFF. CDR3 nucleotide sequence: TGTGCCAGCAGACAGGGAAACACTGAAGCTTTCTTT.

The chain couples TRBV7-2 to TRBJ2-5; 8 nucleotides match TRBD1. The CDR3 is made up of 14 amino acids. CDR1 and CDR2 (germline): SGHTA, FQGNSA. The J segment lost 5 bases and the V segment lost 6 bases, leaving 8 bases of the junction unmatched. CDR3 sequence reads: CASRSDRGEETQYF. For the CDR3, the DNA is TGTGCCAGCAGAAGCGACAGGGGCGAGGAGACCCAGTACTTC.

This chain joins TRBV30 and TRBJ2-1, with a weak D call TRBD2 (6 bases). The ends were cut back, 2 bases at V and 7 bases at J, with 15 bases in the middle. Germline loops: CDR1 GTSNPN, CDR2 SVGIG (reference sequence). The CDR3 is 14 amino acids. The CDR3 DNA sequence: TGTGCCTGGAGTCGTCGGGAGACTGCAAATGAGCAGTTCTTC. It specifies CAWSRRETANEQFF.

The chain combines TRBV25-1 with TRBJ1-4; 8 nucleotides line up with TRBD1. V dropped 2 bases and J dropped 14; count of bases not matched to a gene: 10. This CDR3 region has 14 residues. Germline CDR1 is MGHDK and CDR2 is SYGVNS. The CDR3 region has the DNA TGTGCCAGCAGTGAAATGACAGGGGAGAGTTATCTGTTTTTT. Translation: CASSEMTGESYLFF.

The rearrangement joins TRBV7-3 to TRBJ1-5; D is undetermined. Germline V gives CDR1 SGHTA, CDR2 FQGTGA. V was clipped by 1 base and J by 4 bases, with 5 bases between them. The CDR3 spans 13 residues. The DNA for the CDR3 is TGTGCCAGCAGCTTAAGTTCTAATCAGCCCCAGCATTTT. Protein: CASSLSSNQPQHF.

V usage is TRBV28 and J usage is TRBJ2-7; 7 bases align to TRBD1. There are 15 residues in the CDR3. Germline trimming cut 4 bases from V and 0 bases from J; bases unmatched to any gene: 6. CDR1 and CDR2 (germline): MDHEN, SYDVKM. The DNA for the CDR3 is TGTGCCAGCAGTTCCTCCGGGACAGCCTCCTACGAGCAGTACTTC. This codes for CASSSSGTASYEQYF.

This clone has only a few counts. Other DNA sequences in this sample translate to the same CDR3. This chain links TRBV7-9 with TRBJ1-1; tentative D call: TRBD1 (6 bases). There are 13 residues in the CDR3. The germline V and J ends were trimmed by 5 bases and 1 base, with 8 bases remaining between them. The germline gives CDR1 SEHNR, CDR2 FQNEAQ (reference sequence). CDR3 bases: TGTGCCAGCAGCCCACAGGGGAACACTGAAGCTTTCTTT. This gives the protein CASSPQGNTEAFF.

This clone was observed a few times. This chain connects TRBV7-9 to TRBJ1-1; D is uncertain. Trimming stripped 11 bases from V and 6 bases from J, with 10 bases between. CDR3 size: 10 residues. The germline gives CDR1 SEHNR, CDR2 FQNEAQ (reference sequence). CDR3 in amino acids: CASGRPEAFF. CDR3 nucleotides: TGTGCCTCGGGAAGGCCTGAAGCTTTCTTT.

The chain combines TRBV14 with TRBJ2-2; D is possibly TRBD2 (5 bases). CDR1 SGHDN and CDR2 FVKESK come from the germline V gene. Trimming took off 0 bases at V and 13 bases at J, with 15 bases between the two ends. This CDR3 comprises 14 residues. CDR3 region: CASSQETLFRGLFF. The CDR3 DNA is TGTGCCAGCAGCCAAGAAACCCTTTTCCGGGGGCTGTTTTTT.